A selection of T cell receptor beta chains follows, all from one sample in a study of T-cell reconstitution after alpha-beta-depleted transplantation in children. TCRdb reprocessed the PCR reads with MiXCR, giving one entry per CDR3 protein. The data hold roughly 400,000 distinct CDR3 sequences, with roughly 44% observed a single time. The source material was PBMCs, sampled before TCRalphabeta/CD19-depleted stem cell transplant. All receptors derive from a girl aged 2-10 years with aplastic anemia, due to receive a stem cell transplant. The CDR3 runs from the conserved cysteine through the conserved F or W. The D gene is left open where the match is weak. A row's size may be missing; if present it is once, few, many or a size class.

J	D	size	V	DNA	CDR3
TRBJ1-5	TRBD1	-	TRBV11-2	TGTGCCAGCAGTTTCACAGGGGATAATCAGCCCCAGCATTTT	CASSFTGDNQPQHF
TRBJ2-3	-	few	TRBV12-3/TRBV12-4	TGTGCCAGCTGGACAGTGAGGGGCTTAGGTACGCAGTATTTT	CASWTVRGLGTQYF
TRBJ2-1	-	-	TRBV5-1	TGCGCCAGCAGCTTAACAGGCGAAAATGAGCAGTTCTTC	CASSLTGENEQFF
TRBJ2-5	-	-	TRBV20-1	TGCAGTGCTAGTGGGTGGCAGGGAGGTACAACGCAAGAGACCCAGTACTTC	CSASGWQGGTTQETQYF
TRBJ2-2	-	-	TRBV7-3	TGTGCCAGCAGCTTAACCGGGACATCGAACACCGGGGAGCTGTTTTTT	CASSLTGTSNTGELFF
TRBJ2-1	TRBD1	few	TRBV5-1	TGCGCCAGCAGCCCGGGAGGGACAGGGGGCTACAATGAGCAGTTCTTC	CASSPGGTGGYNEQFF
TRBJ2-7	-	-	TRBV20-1	TGCAGTGCTAGAGAAGGCGAGCAGTACTTC	CSAREGEQYF
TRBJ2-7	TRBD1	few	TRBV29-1	TGCAGCGTTGAAGATCGAGGACAGGACTCCTACGAGCAGTACTTC	CSVEDRGQDSYEQYF
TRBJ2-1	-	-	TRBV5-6	TGTGCCAGCAGCTTGCCGGGGGTTAATGAGCAGTTCTTC	CASSLPGVNEQFF
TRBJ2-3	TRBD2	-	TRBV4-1	TGCGCCAGCAGCCAAGGACTAGCGGGGGGGCCGAGGTATACGCAGTATTTT	CASSQGLAGGPRYTQYF
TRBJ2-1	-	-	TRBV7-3	TGTGCCAGAAGCTTATCCAGCGGCAATGAGCAGTTCTTC	CARSLSSGNEQFF
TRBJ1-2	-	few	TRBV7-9	TGTGCCAGCAACCTAGGGGGGCAAGGCTACACCTTC	CASNLGGQGYTF
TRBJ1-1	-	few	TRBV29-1	TGCAGCGTTGTAACCGGACATCGAGCTTTCTTT	CSVVTGHRAFF
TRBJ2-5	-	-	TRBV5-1	TGCGCCAGCAGCTTGGAGGCAGTTCAAGAGACCCAGTACTTC	CASSLEAVQETQYF